This T cell receptor beta chain came from a study of cytomegalovirus exposure and HLA in healthy donors. PCR used 60 Vbeta primers and 13 Jbeta primers. Method: immunoSEQ multiplex PCR; TCRdb's copy keeps in-frame clones and lacks some. The sample has 150,000 or so clones, around 77% seen once. This CDR3 spans 12 amino acids. Trimming removed 11 bases from V and 2 bases from J, with 10 bases in between. The V gene's germline CDR1 is LGHNA and CDR2 YNFKEQ. Concerning this clone: Its matching antigen is unknown.

Healthy individuals who donated bone marrow served as the donors. Study-wide results and limits: Rare TCR sequences dominated, though some public TCRs recurred in many donors.

The material sequenced was PBMCs. The receptor was derived from a woman aged 25 to 39 in good health and CMV-seronegative. The genes are TRBV4-2 and TRBJ2-1, with D possibly TRBD2 on 6 matching bases. CDR3 nucleotide sequence: TGTGCCGCCGGGACTCCCTACAATGAGCAGTTCTTC. It specifies CAAGTPYNEQFF.